Presented here are 27 T cell receptor beta chains from one specimen sequenced in a study. TCRdb processed the 5' RACE reads anew with MiXCR; each CDR3 protein has one entry. The repertoire consists of about 10,000 distinct CDR3 sequences, with just over 25% occurring once and the leading ten covering about 3.2%. Cells sorted as Tregs were CD4+, CD25+ and CD127-/low. Sequenced sample: Tregs sorted from blood. These receptors originate from a female donor with breast cancer.

This clonotype was observed many times. The V call is TRBV15, the J call TRBJ2-3; D perhaps matches TRBD2 (6 bases). This CDR3 comprises 17 residues. Germline CDR1 is LNHNV and CDR2 is YYDKDF (reference sequence). V lost 3 bases to trimming and J lost 5 bases, with 21 bases between them. This CDR3 is CATSSLLGSSRRDTQYF. CDR3 in DNA: TGTGCCACCAGCAGTCTTCTCGGGAGTTCCAGGAGAGATACGCAGTATTTT. The variable domain in full, completed from reference TRBV15 and TRBJ2-3, reads DAMVIQNPRYQVTQFGKPVTLSCSQTLNHNVMYWYQQKSSQAPKLLFHYYDKDFNNEADTPDNFQSRRPNTSFCFLDIRSPGLGDTAMYLCATSSLLGSSRRDTQYFGPGTRLTVL.

For this clonotype: This clone may be a read error of a much larger clone one base away. J is TRBJ1-2 and V is TRBV10-3; D call uncertain. CDR1 is ENHRY and CDR2 is SYGVKD in the germline V gene. The CDR3 extends over 15 amino acids. With 4 bases removed from V and 2 bases from J, the gap between germline ends came to 14 bases. CDR3 coding DNA: TGTGCCATCAGTGGGTCGAGTGCGCTGAACTATGGCTACACCTTC. This sequence encodes CAISGSSALNYGYTF.

The chain has TRBV11-2 and TRBJ2-1; D may be TRBD2 (6 bases). Germline V gene lookup returns CDR1 SGHAT and CDR2 FQNNGV. The CDR3 is 17 amino acids. Trimming took 6 bases from V and 0 from J, leaving 18 bases between them. Here the CDR3 reads CASRFPRFGSSYNEQFF. The CDR3 nucleotides read TGTGCCAGCAGATTCCCCCGGTTCGGGAGCTCCTACAATGAGCAGTTCTTC.

This clonotype was detected a few times. This chain connects TRBV20-1 to TRBJ1-2; D remains ambiguous. The germline CDR1 and CDR2 sequences are DFQATT and SNEGSKA (reference sequence). CDR3 length: 17 residues. V was trimmed by 2 bases and J by 5 bases, leaving 24 bases between them. In DNA form, the CDR3 reads TGCAGTGCTAGAATTGCGACAAACGAGCGGACCTGGTATGGCTACACCTTC. It encodes CSARIATNERTWYGYTF.

This clonotype was found a few times. The chain joins TRBV5-1 to TRBJ1-3, with D unresolved. Germline assignment: CDR1 SGHRS and CDR2 YFSETQ. The V end was cut by 5 bases, the J end by 4 bases, with 7 bases between. CDR3 length equals 12 residues. The CDR3 spells CASRAEGNTIYF. CDR3 nucleotide sequence: TGCGCCAGCAGAGCCGAGGGAAACACCATATATTTT.

This clonotype is deemed large. This sequence joins TRBV5-1 and TRBJ2-2; a weak D match, TRBD2 (6 bases). Looked up from germline, CDR1 is SGHRS and CDR2 is YFSETQ. Trimming stripped 2 bases from V and 0 bases from J, with 8 bases between. The CDR3 has 15 residues. The CDR3 sequence is CASSFSGPNTGELFF. CDR3 DNA sequence: TGCGCCAGCAGCTTTAGCGGACCGAACACCGGGGAGCTGTTTTTT.

The CDR3 nucleotides are TGTGCCAGCAGCTTACAACCGGGAACCCAAGAAGAGACCCAGTACTTC. Its protein is CASSLQPGTQEETQYF. The V call is TRBV11-2, the J call TRBJ2-5; possible D gene TRBD2, 5 bases. The V gene lost 2 bases and the J gene lost 3 bases, with 16 bases spanning the gap. Germline V gene lookup returns CDR1 SGHAT and CDR2 FQNNGV. This CDR3 has 16 residues.

This clonotype was seen only a few times. The chain uses TRBV7-9 and TRBJ2-1, with TRBD2 matching 8 bases. Germline trimming cut 4 bases from V and 0 bases from J; bases unmatched to any gene: 2. CDR3 length: 15 amino acids. Germline-derived CDR1 and CDR2 are SEHNR and FQNEAQ (reference sequence). The DNA for the CDR3 is TGTGCCAGCAGCTCACTAGCGGCCTCCTACAATGAGCAGTTCTTC. This sequence encodes CASSSLAASYNEQFF.

The V gene is TRBV27, the J gene TRBJ1-5; D gene uncertain. Germline V lookup: CDR1 MNHEY, CDR2 SMNVEV (reference sequence). This CDR3 spans 12 amino acids. Trimming took 5 bases from V and 4 from J, leaving 6 bases between them. In nucleotides, the CDR3 is TGTGCCAGCAGTGCCTATAATCAGCCCCAGCATTTT. Encoded protein: CASSAYNQPQHF.

This clonotype was seen at least ten times. The genes are TRBV6-1 and TRBJ2-3; D unresolved. The germline CDR1 and CDR2 sequences are MNHNS and SASEGT. The CDR3 totals 13 residues. V dropped 4 bases and J dropped 4 bases, with 9 bases sitting between them. DNA for the CDR3: TGTGCCAGCAGTGTCGCCAGCGCAGATACGCAGTATTTT. Protein product: CASSVASADTQYF.

This clonotype counts as medium-sized (0.01 to 0.1%). CDR3 sequence (DNA): TGTGCCAGCAGCGTAGGGGTTGAGCAGTTCTTC. Translation: CASSVGVEQFF. The chain combines TRBV9 with TRBJ2-1; no reliable D call. Looked up from germline, CDR1 is SGDLS and CDR2 is YYNGEE. The germline V and J ends were trimmed by 0 bases and 9 bases, with 4 bases remaining between them. This CDR3 has 11 residues.

Turning to this clonotype: A clone one base away is much larger, so this may be a read error. The V call is TRBV24-1, the J call TRBJ1-1; D is undetermined. The CDR3 covers 13 residues. Germline loops: CDR1 KGHDR, CDR2 SFDVKD. Trimming shortened V by 5 bases and J by 1 base, and 7 bases separated the two germline ends. The DNA of the CDR3 is TGTGCCACCAGTGGTTTCCCGAACACTGAAGCTTTCTTT. Encoded protein: CATSGFPNTEAFF.

This clonotype is large (0.1 to 1%) within its sample. This sequence joins TRBV12-3 or TRBV12-4 and TRBJ1-5; TRBD1 matches 7 bases. V trimming: 5 bases; J trimming: 5 bases; junction bases outside the gene matches: 12. The CDR3 consists of 16 residues. In DNA form, the CDR3 reads TGTGCCAGCAGTCCCCGACAGGGTGGGGCACATCAGCCCCAGCATTTT. Protein: CASSPRQGGAHQPQHF.

In this sample, this clonotype turned up many times. The rearrangement uses TRBV9 and TRBJ1-5; TRBD1 matches 8 bases. CDR1 and CDR2 (germline): SGDLS, YYNGEE. J was trimmed by 3 bases and V by 4 bases; bases with no gene match: 9. The CDR3 is 16 residues long. The CDR3 bases are TGTGCCAGCAGCCCCGGACAGGGAAGGTCCAATCAGCCCCAGCATTTT. As protein: CASSPGQGRSNQPQHF. The full variable domain, in which reference TRBV9 and TRBJ1-5 provide the parts outside the CDR3, is DSGVTQTPKHLITATGQRVTLRCSPRSGDLSVYWYQQSLDQGLQFLIQYYNGEERAKGNILERFSAQQFPDLHSELNLSSLELGDSALYFCASSPGQGRSNQPQHFGDGTRLSIL.

This clonotype qualifies as medium-sized (0.01 to 0.1%). The chain joins TRBV6-5 to TRBJ2-7; TRBD2 aligns across 9 bases. J was trimmed by 2 bases and V by 1 base; bases with no gene match: 3. This CDR3 comprises 15 residues. Germline CDR1 reads MNHEY; CDR2 reads SVGAGI. CDR3 residues: CASSYLLAGAYEQYF. The CDR3 region has the DNA TGTGCCAGCAGTTACTTATTAGCGGGAGCCTACGAGCAGTACTTC.

About this clonotype: The CDR3 ends on some other residue instead of the conserved phenylalanine or tryptophan, so this is likely a read error. The chain recombines TRBV4-1 with TRBJ1-1; D is ambiguous. The germline V gene encodes CDR1 MGHRA and CDR2 YSYEKL. Deletions cut 1 base from V and 6 bases from J, with 18 bases between. CDR3 length equals 16 residues. Written as DNA, the CDR3 is TGCGCCAGCAGCCAAGGAATTCACGCTCAGCCCTCTGAAGCTTTCCTT. Amino acids: CASSQGIHAQPSEAFL.

Comments on this clonotype: Given a much more abundant clone one base away, this may be a read error. V and J are TRBV6-1 and TRBJ2-7; either TRBD1 or TRBD2 may supply D (5 bases each). The V gene's germline CDR1 is MNHNS and CDR2 SASEGT. This CDR3 has 16 residues. Trimming took 2 bases from V and 4 from J, leaving 18 bases between them. The CDR3 coding sequence is TGTGCCAGCAGTGAACCGGGACGAGAAAGGAAGTACGAGCAGTACTTC. This codes for CASSEPGRERKYEQYF.

The genes are TRBV7-2 and TRBJ2-7, with 7 bases that match TRBD1. Germline assignment: CDR1 SGHTA and CDR2 FQGNSA. V trimming: 4 bases; J trimming: 2 bases; junction bases outside the gene matches: 14. The CDR3 contains 17 residues. The CDR3 loop reads CASSSRRYRGETYEQYF. The DNA of the CDR3 is TGTGCCAGCAGCTCCAGACGATACAGGGGCGAAACCTACGAGCAGTACTTC.

This clonotype turned up a few times. The V and J genes are TRBV5-1 and TRBJ2-7, with 15 nucleotides matching TRBD2. V was pared by 2 bases and J by 7 bases, with 4 bases of the junction left unmatched. This CDR3 comprises 15 residues. From germline, CDR1 is SGHRS and CDR2 YFSETQ. This CDR3 is CASSFGLAGGAEQYF. The DNA of the CDR3 is TGCGCCAGCAGCTTCGGACTAGCGGGAGGGGCTGAGCAGTACTTC.

In its sample, this clonotype was seen a few times. The genes are TRBV30 and TRBJ2-1; D unresolved. CDR1 is GTSNPN and CDR2 is SVGIG in the germline V gene (reference sequence). The CDR3 spans 15 residues. The ends were cut back, 0 bases at V and 0 bases at J, with 9 bases in the middle. CDR3 region: CAWSVDLRSYNEQFF. CDR3 DNA sequence: TGTGCCTGGAGTGTAGACCTGCGCTCCTACAATGAGCAGTTCTTC.

This clonotype appeared once. This CDR3 fails to terminate in the conserved phenylalanine or tryptophan, so it likely reflects a read error. V is TRBV15 and J is TRBJ1-5, with a weak D call TRBD1 (6 bases). The CDR3 spans 14 residues. Per germline, CDR1 LNHNV and CDR2 YYDKDF (reference sequence). CDR3 nucleotides: TGTGTCACCAGCACTAACAGGGTCGGGCAGCCCCAGCATTCT. This translates into CVTSTNRVGQPQHS.

With respect to this clonotype: With a much larger clone just one base away, this may be a read error. The chain's CDR3 is CSASSGTGGHEQYF. In DNA, the CDR3 is TGCAGTGCTAGTTCCGGGACAGGGGGCCACGAGCAGTACTTC. This chain links TRBV20-1 with TRBJ2-7; 12 bases align to TRBD1. The V gene's germline CDR1 is DFQATT and CDR2 SNEGSKA (reference sequence). After removal of 3 bases from V and 5 bases from J, the junction contained 5 bases not matched to a gene. This CDR3 comprises 14 residues.

V and J are TRBV24-1 and TRBJ1-5, with no clear D. V lost 4 bases, J lost 4 bases, and 7 bases lay in between. CDR3 size: 13 residues. In germline, CDR1 is KGHDR, CDR2 SFDVKD. The CDR3: CATSERANQPQHF. CDR3 nucleotides: TGTGCCACCAGTGAAAGGGCAAATCAGCCCCAGCATTTT.

This clonotype is medium-sized in the sample. V is TRBV20-1 and J is TRBJ1-1; 8 nucleotides agree with TRBD1. The CDR3 runs 12 residues. Losses at the gene ends were 5 bases for V and 4 bases for J; bases not matched to a gene: 3. Germline lookup yields CDR1 DFQATT and CDR2 SNEGSKA (reference sequence). CDR3 sequence: CSALGQGTEAFF. In DNA, the CDR3 is TGCAGTGCTTTAGGACAGGGCACTGAAGCTTTCTTT.

This clonotype was seen repeatedly, ten times or more. V is TRBV28 and J is TRBJ1-5; 10 nucleotides align to TRBD1. The germline gives CDR1 MDHEN, CDR2 SYDVKM. CDR3 size: 16 residues. The V segment lost 6 bases and the J segment 7 bases; nucleotides outside the gene matches: 12. The CDR3 DNA is TGTGCCAGCAGCTCTGATGGGGACAGGGGTCGGCAGCCCCAGCATTTT. This gives the protein CASSSDGDRGRQPQHF.

This clonotype has a count of ten or more. This chain links TRBV24-1 with TRBJ2-5, with a possible D match to TRBD1 (5 bases). V was cut by 3 bases and J by 2 bases, with 9 bases left in between. CDR1 KGHDR and CDR2 SFDVKD come from the germline V gene. The CDR3 loop spans 14 amino acids. The CDR3 nucleotides are TGTGCCACCAGTGATGGAGACAGTCAAGAGACCCAGTACTTC. As protein: CATSDGDSQETQYF.

The chain couples TRBV6-1 to TRBJ2-7, with D perhaps assigned TRBD1 or TRBD2 (5 bases each). Germline values: CDR1 MNHNS, CDR2 SASEGT. The CDR3 totals 13 residues. The ends were cut back, 6 bases at V and 1 base at J, with 10 bases in the middle. The CDR3 DNA reads TGTGCCAGCAGAGGAGGACAATCCTACGAGCAGTACTTC. Translating gives CASRGGQSYEQYF.